This T cell receptor beta chain was sequenced in a study of CD8 T cells in ankylosing spondylitis (dated by TCRdb to 2017 to 2019). Regarding the complete study: To find TCR variants linked to disease, the study profiled T cell receptor beta repertoires in ankylosing spondylitis patients and healthy donors. In total, the full study cohort was made up of about 110 healthy donors and approximately 27 ankylosing spondylitis patients. Peripheral blood samples were taken, and synovial fluid was additionally collected from ankylosing spondylitis patients.

The data were produced on an Illumina HiSeq 2500. Quantitative 5'-RACE with molecular barcodes was the method used to prepare the TCR beta libraries. The paper's processing steps were these. A new computational method, built on a probabilistic model of VDJ rearrangement, was used to identify disease-linked TCR variants. TCRdb redid the processing of the public reads, applying fastp at Q25 and MiXCR, and retained in-frame beta chains. Entries are consolidated by CDR3 protein sequence, retaining the most common genes and DNA. None of the V and J calls come from the authors' own analysis; TCRdb made them. Across this sample there are hundreds of thousands of distinct CDR3 sequences, with about 12% seen only once. The ten largest clones take up just over 0.5% of the sample. The study at large found these results: The disease-linked clones were reported to be significantly enriched in matched synovial fluid samples from ankylosing spondylitis patients. Some motif variants were previously reported in synovial fluid and blood of reactive arthritis patients, suggesting common disease-initiation mechanisms. In peripheral blood, the disease-linked clones were found at relatively low frequencies and had a CD8+ phenotype. A TCR beta motif of several highly homologous amino acid variants appeared characteristic of blood from ankylosing spondylitis patients.

Only a few counts were recorded for this clonotype. Which antigen it targets is not known. No much larger clonotype is one base removed from it; base qualities were not supplied. This clonotype was obtained from a male donor with ankylosing spondylitis. Sample: blood, either unsorted or a sorted T cell fraction (not recorded which).

The CDR3 reads CASRQLRRDSSYNEQFF. The DNA reads TGTGCCAGCAGACAATTACGGCGGGATAGCTCCTACAATGAGCAGTTCTTC. The sequence is built from TRBV7-9 and TRBJ2-1; TRBD2 is perhaps the D gene, given 6 matching bases. The CDR3 goes from the cysteine to the phenylalanine over 17 residues. Only CDR3 DNA is held: 51 bases, read in frame from base 1. From a lookup of the germline V gene (reference sequence), CDR1 and CDR2 are SEHNR and FQNEAQ. V is reduced by 6 bases and J by 0 bases, leaving a spacing of 18 bases between them. Supplemented by the reference TRBV7-9 and TRBJ2-1 proteins around the CDR3, the complete variable domain is DTGVSQNPRHKITKRGQNVTFRCDPISEHNRLYWYRQTLGQGPEFLTYFQNEAQLEKSRLLSDRFSAERPKGSFSTLEIQRTEQGDSAMYLCASRQLRRDSSYNEQFFGPGTRLTVL.